These 20 T cell receptor beta chains were sequenced from one sample in a study of shared clonotypes between healthy human individuals. Only in-frame clones appear in the TCRdb table, and some are missing; sequencing was by immunoSEQ multiplex PCR. The table records fewer than 3 million clones, approximately 90% of them present only once. Sequenced: naive CD4+ T cells from PBMCs. Noted subset: CD45RA+ positively selected. These receptor sequences come from a man between 18 and 35 years old in good health. Some clones in this sample may be carry-over from other donors' samples.

In this sample, this clone turned up a few times. The chain employs TRBV28 and TRBJ1-1; D is undetermined. The germline V gene has CDR1 MDHEN and CDR2 SYDVKM. Trimming removed 5 bases from V and 10 bases from J, with 14 bases in between. The CDR3 length is 12 residues. The DNA for the CDR3 is TGTGCCAGCAGTCTCCGACCGAGAGTAGCTTTCTTT. Its protein is CASSLRPRVAFF. Full variable domain (outside the CDR3, taken from reference TRBV28 and TRBJ1-1): DVKVTQSSRYLVKRTGEKVFLECVQDMDHENMFWYRQDPGLGLRLIYFSYDVKMKEKGDIPEGYSVSREKKERFSLILESASTNQTSMYLCASSLRPRVAFFGQGTRLTVV.

The rearrangement uses TRBV6-5 and TRBJ2-7; possibly TRBD1 or TRBD2 for D (5 bases each). The CDR3 contains 11 residues. The germline CDR1 and CDR2 sequences are MNHEY and SVGAGI. With 4 bases removed from V and 9 bases from J, the gap between germline ends came to 10 bases. In DNA form, the CDR3 reads TGTGCCAGCAGTTCTGGGACGGGGCAGTACTTC. Translating it yields CASSSGTGQYF.

This chain links TRBV6-1 with TRBJ2-2, with a weak D call TRBD1 (6 bases). Germline V CDR1 and CDR2: MNHNS, SASEGT. V lost 6 bases, J lost 3 bases, and 11 bases lay in between. The CDR3 totals 14 residues. The CDR3: CASRDSMDTGELFF. The CDR3 nucleotides read TGTGCCAGCAGGGACAGCATGGACACCGGGGAGCTGTTTTTT.

CDR3 DNA sequence: TGTGCCATCAGTGAGTCCGGACTAAACCAAGAGACCCAGTACTTC. Its protein product is CAISESGLNQETQYF. The chain employs TRBV10-3 and TRBJ2-5, with TRBD2 as a possible D gene (6 bases). Trimming left V 0 bases short and J 0 bases short, with 8 bases between. The CDR3 spans 15 residues. CDR1 is ENHRY, CDR2 SYGVKD, per germline.

V and J are TRBV5-1 and TRBJ2-1; the D is unclear. V was pared by 4 bases and J by 8 bases, with 13 bases between. The CDR3 runs to 13 residues. Germline V gene data show CDR1 as SGHRS and CDR2 as YFSETQ. The CDR3, as DNA: TGCGCCAGCAGCGCCGCCGTGGAAGATGAGCAGTTCTTC. Translation: CASSAAVEDEQFF.

This chain joins TRBV11-2 and TRBJ2-2; 8 positions match TRBD2. Unmatched junction bases numbered 4, after V lost 1 base and J lost 0 bases. This CDR3 comprises 17 residues. Germline values: CDR1 SGHAT, CDR2 FQNNGV. CDR3 nucleotide sequence: TGTGCCAGCAGCTTAGGACGCGGGAGGCCGAACACCGGGGAGCTGTTTTTT. This encodes CASSLGRGRPNTGELFF.

This chain connects TRBV28 to TRBJ2-7; 7 bases align to TRBD1. The V gene end was trimmed by 7 bases and the J gene end by 0 bases; junction bases not matched to a gene: 6. Germline assignment: CDR1 MDHEN and CDR2 SYDVKM. The CDR3 sequence is 14 residues long. This CDR3 is CASTRDSPSYEQYF. Written as DNA, the CDR3 is TGTGCCAGCACCCGGGACAGTCCCTCCTACGAGCAGTACTTC.

For the CDR3, the DNA is TGCGCCAGCAGTCAACAAGGTACGGGTCTTGGAGGCACTGAAGCTTTCTTT. This gives the protein CASSQQGTGLGGTEAFF. The chain uses TRBV5-1 and TRBJ1-1, with D uncertain. CDR3 length: 17 residues. Germline V CDR1 and CDR2: SGHRS, YFSETQ. V was trimmed by 5 bases and J by 4 bases, leaving 24 bases between them.

V and J are TRBV19 and TRBJ2-3; the D is unclear. The CDR3 contains 14 residues. Germline V gene sequence: CDR1 LNHDA, CDR2 SQIVND (reference sequence). V was clipped by 3 bases and J by 6 bases, with 13 bases between them. This chain's CDR3 is CASSILPPYDTQYF. The CDR3 nucleotides read TGTGCCAGTAGTATTCTCCCTCCCTATGATACGCAGTATTTT. Combining the CDR3 with reference TRBV19 and TRBJ2-3 gives the whole variable domain DGGITQSPKYLFRKEGQNVTLSCEQNLNHDAMYWYRQDPGQGLRLIYYSQIVNDFQKGDIAEGYSVSREKKESFPLTVTSAQKNPTAFYLCASSILPPYDTQYFGPGTRLTVL.

This CDR3 is CASDTENNQPQHF. The CDR3 DNA sequence: TGTGCCAGCGACACGGAGAACAATCAGCCCCAGCATTTT. The chain is built from TRBV28 and TRBJ1-5; D is uncertain. Germline V lookup: CDR1 MDHEN, CDR2 SYDVKM. V was pared by 8 bases and J by 3 bases, with 11 bases between. The CDR3 is made up of 13 amino acids.

This clone has a single count. The chain uses TRBV21-1 and TRBJ2-7; the D call TRBD2 from the table was never checked on the DNA. TRBV21-1 counts as a pseudogene. The CDR3 loop spans 12 amino acids. CDR3 region: CASPADHYEQYF. As DNA, the CDR3 is TGTGCCAGCCCAGCGGACCACTACGAGCAGTACTTC.

The gene calls are TRBV13 and TRBJ2-7; TRBD2 aligns across 12 bases. The V gene end was trimmed by 5 bases and the J gene end by 0 bases; junction bases not matched to a gene: 5. Germline V gene data show CDR1 as PRHDT and CDR2 as FYEKMQ (reference sequence). The CDR3 runs 16 residues. CDR3 protein: CASSPRTSGNSYEQYF. DNA for the CDR3: TGTGCCAGCAGCCCCAGGACTAGCGGGAACTCCTACGAGCAGTACTTC.

The chain combines TRBV19 with TRBJ2-7; the D gene could be TRBD1 or TRBD2 (5 bases each). The V and J ends lost 3 bases and 6 bases respectively, with 15 bases between them. The germline V gene encodes CDR1 LNHDA and CDR2 SQIVND (reference sequence). The CDR3 loop spans 14 amino acids. The CDR3 nucleotides read TGTGCCAGTAGTATTAAGTTAGCCGGGGCCGAGCAGTACTTC. Protein sequence: CASSIKLAGAEQYF.

The chain recombines TRBV27 with TRBJ2-7, with TRBD1 identical over 10 bases. J lost 4 bases, V lost 6 bases, and 12 bases had no gene match. Germline CDR1 and CDR2: MNHEY and SMNVEV (reference sequence). The CDR3 covers 16 residues. The DNA of the CDR3 is TGTGCCAGCAGGGACAGGGGGGCGATCGGGTCTTACGAGCAGTACTTC. Translating it yields CASRDRGAIGSYEQYF.

The chain uses TRBV6-6 and TRBJ2-3; TRBD1 is a possible D gene (5 bases). Germline-derived CDR1 and CDR2 are MNHNY and SVGAGI (reference sequence). Trimming shortened V by 2 bases and J by 2 bases, and 14 bases separated the two germline ends. This CDR3 has 16 residues. This CDR3 is CASSYGLGQHTDTQYF. The CDR3 nucleotides are TGTGCCAGCAGTTACGGGTTAGGACAACACACAGATACGCAGTATTTT.

This chain connects TRBV11-1 to TRBJ2-1, with TRBD2 identical over 11 bases. CDR1 and CDR2 (germline): SGHAT, FQDESV (reference sequence). Trimming removed 4 bases from V and 10 bases from J; junction bases left unmatched: 12. CDR3 size: 16 residues. The CDR3 reads CASSSGVLAGGGEQFF. In DNA, the CDR3 is TGTGCCAGCAGCTCGGGGGTCCTAGCGGGAGGTGGGGAGCAGTTCTTC. The full variable domain, in which reference TRBV11-1 and TRBJ2-1 provide the parts outside the CDR3, is EAEVAQSPRYKITEKSQAVAFWCDPISGHATLYWYRQILGQGPELLVQFQDESVVDDSQLPKDRFSAERLKGVDSTLKIQPAELGDSAMYLCASSSGVLAGGGEQFFGPGTRLTVL.

V usage is TRBV19 and J usage is TRBJ2-1, with TRBD2 matching over 14 bases. V shed 4 bases, J shed 10 bases, and the junction held 15 bases outside the gene matches. There are 18 residues in the CDR3. The germline V gene has CDR1 LNHDA and CDR2 SQIVND (reference sequence). DNA for the CDR3: TGTGCCAGTAGTACCCCCAAACGACTAGCGGGAGGGCCTGGAGAGCAGTTCTTC. Protein product: CASSTPKRLAGGPGEQFF. Together with reference TRBV19 and TRBJ2-1, the CDR3 gives the full variable domain: DGGITQSPKYLFRKEGQNVTLSCEQNLNHDAMYWYRQDPGQGLRLIYYSQIVNDFQKGDIAEGYSVSREKKESFPLTVTSAQKNPTAFYLCASSTPKRLAGGPGEQFFGPGTRLTVL.

This sequence joins TRBV4-1 and TRBJ1-2; D unresolved. CDR3 length equals 14 residues. V was trimmed by 1 base and J by 4 bases, leaving 10 bases between them. Germline CDR1 and CDR2: MGHRA and YSYEKL. Here the CDR3 reads CASSQGARSYGYTF. The CDR3 DNA sequence: TGCGCCAGCAGCCAAGGGGCCAGAAGCTATGGCTACACCTTC.

Turning to this clone: The same CDR3 also results from other DNA sequences found in this sample. The rearrangement joins TRBV30 to TRBJ2-7; D remains unclear. The V end was cut by 3 bases, the J end by 1 base, with 7 bases between. Germline V gene lookup returns CDR1 GTSNPN and CDR2 SVGIG (reference sequence). This CDR3 region has 12 residues. The CDR3 DNA reads TGTGCCTGGAGAAGAGATTCCTACGAGCAGTACTTC. This sequence encodes CAWRRDSYEQYF.

The DNA for the CDR3 is TGTGCCAGCAGCCAAGGGGCGGGAGTAGATACCGGGGAGCTGTTTTTT. The encoded protein is CASSQGAGVDTGELFF. The chain recombines TRBV4-2 with TRBJ2-2; 7 bases align to TRBD2. This CDR3 has 16 amino acids. The V and J ends lost 1 base and 5 bases, in that order; junction bases with no gene match: 7. Looked up from germline, CDR1 is LGHNA and CDR2 is YNFKEQ.